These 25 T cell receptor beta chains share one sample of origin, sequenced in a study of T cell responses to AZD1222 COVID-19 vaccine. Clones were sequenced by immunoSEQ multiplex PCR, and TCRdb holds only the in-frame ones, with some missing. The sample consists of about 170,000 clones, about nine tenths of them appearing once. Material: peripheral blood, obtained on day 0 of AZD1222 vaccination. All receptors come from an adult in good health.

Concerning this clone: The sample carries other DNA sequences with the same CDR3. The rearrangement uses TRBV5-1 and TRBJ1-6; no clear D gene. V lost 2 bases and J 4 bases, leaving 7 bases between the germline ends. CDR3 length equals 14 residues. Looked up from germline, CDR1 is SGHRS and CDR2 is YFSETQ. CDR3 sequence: CASSLGTYNSPLHF. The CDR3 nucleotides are TGCGCCAGCAGCTTAGGCACTTATAATTCACCCCTCCACTTT. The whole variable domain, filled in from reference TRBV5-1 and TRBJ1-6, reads KAGVTQTPRYLIKTRGQQVTLSCSPISGHRSVSWYQQTPGQGLQFLFEYFSETQRNKGNFPGRFSGRQFSNSRSEMNVSTLELGDSALYLCASSLGTYNSPLHFGNGTRLTVT.

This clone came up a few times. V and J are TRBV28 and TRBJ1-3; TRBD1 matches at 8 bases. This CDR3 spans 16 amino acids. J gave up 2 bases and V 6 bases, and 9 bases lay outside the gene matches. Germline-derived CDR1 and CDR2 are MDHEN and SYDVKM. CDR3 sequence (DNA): TGTGCCAGCAGAACCTACAGGGGGAAAACTGGAAACACCATATATTTT. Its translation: CASRTYRGKTGNTIYF. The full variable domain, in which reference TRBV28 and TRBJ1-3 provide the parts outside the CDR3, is DVKVTQSSRYLVKRTGEKVFLECVQDMDHENMFWYRQDPGLGLRLIYFSYDVKMKEKGDIPEGYSVSREKKERFSLILESASTNQTSMYLCASRTYRGKTGNTIYFGEGSWLTVV.

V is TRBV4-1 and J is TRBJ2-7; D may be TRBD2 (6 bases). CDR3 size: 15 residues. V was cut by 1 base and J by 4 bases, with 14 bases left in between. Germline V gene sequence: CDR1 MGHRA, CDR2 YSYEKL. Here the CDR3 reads CASSQVYSREYEQYF. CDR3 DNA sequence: TGCGCCAGCAGCCAAGTGTATTCACGGGAGTACGAGCAGTACTTC.

The CDR3 bases are TGTGCCAGCAGCTTGGGTGGACAGCGGCCCCAGCATTTT. It specifies CASSLGGQRPQHF. The rearrangement links TRBV5-6 to TRBJ1-5, with D maybe TRBD1 (6 bases). Germline-derived CDR1 and CDR2 are SGHDT and YYEEEE. The CDR3 sequence is 13 residues long. The V end was cut by 0 bases, the J end by 9 bases, with 10 bases between.

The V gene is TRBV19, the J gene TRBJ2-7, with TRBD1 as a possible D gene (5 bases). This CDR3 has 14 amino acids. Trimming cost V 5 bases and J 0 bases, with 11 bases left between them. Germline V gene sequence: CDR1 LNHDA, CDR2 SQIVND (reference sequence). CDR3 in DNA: TGTGCCAGTAGTGTTACAGGAAACTCCTACGAGCAGTACTTC. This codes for CASSVTGNSYEQYF.

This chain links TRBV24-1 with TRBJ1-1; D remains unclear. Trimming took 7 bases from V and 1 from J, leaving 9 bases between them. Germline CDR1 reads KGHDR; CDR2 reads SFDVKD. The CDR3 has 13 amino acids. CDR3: CATSGEGNTEAFF. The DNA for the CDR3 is TGTGCCACCAGCGGGGAGGGGAACACTGAAGCTTTCTTT.

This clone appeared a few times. DNA for the CDR3: TGTGCCAGCAGTCACAGGGAAAACACTGAAGCTTTCTTT. Its protein is CASSHRENTEAFF. The V call is TRBV6-6, the J call TRBJ1-1; D may be TRBD1 (6 bases). The CDR3 covers 13 residues. CDR1 and CDR2 (germline): MNHNY, SVGAGI (reference sequence). The V end lost 5 bases, the J end lost 2 bases, and 9 bases lay between the germline ends.

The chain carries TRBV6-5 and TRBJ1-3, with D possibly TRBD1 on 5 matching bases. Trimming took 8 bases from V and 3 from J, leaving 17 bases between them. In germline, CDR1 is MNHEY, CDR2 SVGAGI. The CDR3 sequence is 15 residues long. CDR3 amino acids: CASGKNRDGGNTIYF. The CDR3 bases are TGTGCCAGCGGGAAAAACCGGGACGGTGGAAACACCATATATTTT.

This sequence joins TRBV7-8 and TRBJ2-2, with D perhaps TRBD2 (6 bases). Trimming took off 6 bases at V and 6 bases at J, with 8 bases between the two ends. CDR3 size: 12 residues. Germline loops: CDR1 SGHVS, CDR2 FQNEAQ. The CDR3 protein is CASSGEAGELFF. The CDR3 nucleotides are TGTGCCAGCAGTGGGGAGGCCGGGGAGCTGTTTTTT.

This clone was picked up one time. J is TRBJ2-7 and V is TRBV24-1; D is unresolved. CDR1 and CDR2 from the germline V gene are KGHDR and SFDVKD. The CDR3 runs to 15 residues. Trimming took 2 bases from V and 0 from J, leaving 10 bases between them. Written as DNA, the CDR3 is TGTGCCACCAGTGATTCTAGGACGGTCTCCTACGAGCAGTACTTC. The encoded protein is CATSDSRTVSYEQYF.

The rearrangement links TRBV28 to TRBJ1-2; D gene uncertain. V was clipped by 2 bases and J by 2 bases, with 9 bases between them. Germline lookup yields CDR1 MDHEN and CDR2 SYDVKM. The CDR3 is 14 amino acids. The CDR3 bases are TGTGCCAGCAGTTTACGAGGCGGAAACTATGGCTACACCTTC. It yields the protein CASSLRGGNYGYTF.

CDR3 loop: CASKQGTPETQYF. The CDR3 DNA follows: TGTGCCAGCAAGCAGGGTACACCAGAGACCCAGTACTTC. J is TRBJ2-5 and V is TRBV28; D is possibly TRBD1 (5 bases). The germline V and J ends were trimmed by 7 bases and 4 bases, with 13 bases remaining between them. CDR3 size: 13 residues. Germline CDR1 and CDR2: MDHEN and SYDVKM.

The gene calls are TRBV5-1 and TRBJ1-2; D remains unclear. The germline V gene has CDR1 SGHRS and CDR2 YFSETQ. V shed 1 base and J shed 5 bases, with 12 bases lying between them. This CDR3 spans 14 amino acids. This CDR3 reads CASSLYTGRYGYTF. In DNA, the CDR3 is TGCGCCAGCAGCTTGTATACCGGAAGATATGGCTACACCTTC.

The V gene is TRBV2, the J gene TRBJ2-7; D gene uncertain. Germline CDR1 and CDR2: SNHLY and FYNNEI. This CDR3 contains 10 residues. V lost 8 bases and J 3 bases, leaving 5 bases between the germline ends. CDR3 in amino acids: CASGRYEQYF. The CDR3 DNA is TGTGCCAGCGGCCGCTACGAGCAGTACTTC.

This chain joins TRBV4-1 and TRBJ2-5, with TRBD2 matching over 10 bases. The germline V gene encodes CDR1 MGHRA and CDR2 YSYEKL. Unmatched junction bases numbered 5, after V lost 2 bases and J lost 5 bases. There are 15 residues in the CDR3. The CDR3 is CASSQQAGGRETQYF. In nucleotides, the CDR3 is TGCGCCAGCAGCCAACAAGCGGGGGGGCGGGAGACCCAGTACTTC.

In DNA, the CDR3 is TGTGCCAGCAGTCTTGGGATCTACAATGAGCAGTTCTTC. Translation gives CASSLGIYNEQFF. The V gene is TRBV2, the J gene TRBJ2-1; D unresolved. V lost 5 bases to trimming and J lost 3 bases, with 8 bases between them. The CDR3 sequence is 13 residues long. CDR1 and CDR2 (germline): SNHLY, FYNNEI.

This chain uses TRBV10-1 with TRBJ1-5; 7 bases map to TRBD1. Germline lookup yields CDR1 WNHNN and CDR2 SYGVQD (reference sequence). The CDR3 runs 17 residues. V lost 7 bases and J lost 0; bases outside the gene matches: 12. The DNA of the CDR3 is TGCGCCAGCACTTCAAGACAGGGCCTTTATAGCAATCAGCCCCAGCATTTT. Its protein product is CASTSRQGLYSNQPQHF.

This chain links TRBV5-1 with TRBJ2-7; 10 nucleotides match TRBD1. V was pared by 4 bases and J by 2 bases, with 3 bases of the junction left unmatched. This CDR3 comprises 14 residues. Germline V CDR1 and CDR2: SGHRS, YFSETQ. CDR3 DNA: TGCGCCAGCAGCAGCGGACAGGGGGCCTACGAGCAGTACTTC. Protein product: CASSSGQGAYEQYF.

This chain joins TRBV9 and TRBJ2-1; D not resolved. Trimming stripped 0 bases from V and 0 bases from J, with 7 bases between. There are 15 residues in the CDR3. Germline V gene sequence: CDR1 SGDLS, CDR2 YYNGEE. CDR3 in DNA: TGTGCCAGCAGCGTAGCTACCGGCTCCTACAATGAGCAGTTCTTC. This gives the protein CASSVATGSYNEQFF.

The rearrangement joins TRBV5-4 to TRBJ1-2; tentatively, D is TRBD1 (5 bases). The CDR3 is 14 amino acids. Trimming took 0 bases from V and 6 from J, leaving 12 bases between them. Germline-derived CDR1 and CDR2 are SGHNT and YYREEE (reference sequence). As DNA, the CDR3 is TGTGCCAGCAGCTTGGTGGGCAGGGAACATGGCTACACCTTC. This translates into CASSLVGREHGYTF.

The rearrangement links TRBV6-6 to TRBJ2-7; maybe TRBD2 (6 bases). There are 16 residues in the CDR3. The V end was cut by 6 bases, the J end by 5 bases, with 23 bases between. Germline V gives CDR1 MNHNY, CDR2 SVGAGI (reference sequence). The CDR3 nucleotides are TGTGCCAGCAGCCGATCTGTCGGAGGGAAAGGAGACGAGCAGTACTTC. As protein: CASSRSVGGKGDEQYF.

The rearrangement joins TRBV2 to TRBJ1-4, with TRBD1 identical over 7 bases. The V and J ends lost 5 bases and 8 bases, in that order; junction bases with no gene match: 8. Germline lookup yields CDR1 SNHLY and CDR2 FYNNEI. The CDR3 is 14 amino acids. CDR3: CASSKQGKVEKLFF. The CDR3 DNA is TGTGCCAGCAGTAAACAGGGGAAAGTGGAAAAACTGTTTTTT.

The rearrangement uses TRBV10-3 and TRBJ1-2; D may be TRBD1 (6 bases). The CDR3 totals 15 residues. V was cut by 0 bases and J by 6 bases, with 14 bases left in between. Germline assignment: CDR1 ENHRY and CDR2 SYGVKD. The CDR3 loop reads CAISESTGDLDGYTF. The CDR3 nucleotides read TGTGCCATCAGTGAGTCGACAGGAGATTTAGATGGCTACACCTTC.

The CDR3 coding sequence is TGTGCCACCAGCAGAGATCGGGGAATCCACGAGCAGTACTTC. Translation gives CATSRDRGIHEQYF. The chain is built from TRBV15 and TRBJ2-7; D is perhaps TRBD2 (5 bases). This CDR3 is 14 amino acids long. Trimming left V 0 bases short and J 5 bases short, with 11 bases between. Germline CDR1 LNHNV, CDR2 YYDKDF (reference sequence).

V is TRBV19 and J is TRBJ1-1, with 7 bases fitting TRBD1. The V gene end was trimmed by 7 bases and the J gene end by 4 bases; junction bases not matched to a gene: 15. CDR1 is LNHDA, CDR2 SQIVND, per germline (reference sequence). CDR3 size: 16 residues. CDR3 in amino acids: CASKGAVPSAGTEAFF. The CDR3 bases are TGTGCCAGTAAGGGGGCGGTACCGTCTGCGGGCACTGAAGCTTTCTTT.